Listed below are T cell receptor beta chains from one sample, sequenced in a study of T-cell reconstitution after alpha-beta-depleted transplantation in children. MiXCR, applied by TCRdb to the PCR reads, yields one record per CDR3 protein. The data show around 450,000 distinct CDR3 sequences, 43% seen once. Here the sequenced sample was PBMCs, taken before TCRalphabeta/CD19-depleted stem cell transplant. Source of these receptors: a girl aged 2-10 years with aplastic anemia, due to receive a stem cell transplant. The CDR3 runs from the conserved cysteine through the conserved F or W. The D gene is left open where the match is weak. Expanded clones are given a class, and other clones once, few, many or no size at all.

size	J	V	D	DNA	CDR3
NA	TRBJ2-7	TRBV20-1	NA	TGCAGTGCCCAGGACGTCTCCTACGAGCAGTACTTC	CSAQDVSYEQYF
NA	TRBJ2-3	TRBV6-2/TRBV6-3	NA	TGTGCCAGCAGTTACAATAGTTTCACAGATACGCAGTATTTT	CASSYNSFTDTQYF
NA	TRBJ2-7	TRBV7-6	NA	TGTGCCAGCAGCTTAGTTCCTGGACCTACCTCCTACGAGCAGTACTTC	CASSLVPGPTSYEQYF
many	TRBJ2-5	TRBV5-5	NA	TGTGCCAGCGCCGGGGGCGGCAACCAAGAGACCCAGTACTTC	CASAGGGNQETQYF
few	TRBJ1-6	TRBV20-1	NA	TGCAGTGCTAGAGTCCCCGGGAATTCACCCCTCCACTTT	CSARVPGNSPLHF
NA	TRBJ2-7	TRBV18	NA	TGTGCCAGCTCACCTGGGGCGGTATCCTACGAGCAGTACTTC	CASSPGAVSYEQYF
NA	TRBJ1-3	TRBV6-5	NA	TGTGCCAGCAGTTACTCCAAGCACAGTAACTCTGGAAACACCATATATTTT	CASSYSKHSNSGNTIYF
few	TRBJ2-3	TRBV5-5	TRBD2	TGTGCCAGCAGCTTGGAGGGGACTAGCGGGAGCAATACGCAGTATTTT	CASSLEGTSGSNTQYF
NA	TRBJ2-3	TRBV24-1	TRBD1	TGTGCCACCAGTGATTTGATCGGACAGGGTACAGATACGCAGTATTTT	CATSDLIGQGTDTQYF
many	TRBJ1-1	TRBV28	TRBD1	TGTGCCAGCAGGGTTCGACAGGGGGCAATCGGAGGGAACACTGAAGCTTTCTTT	CASRVRQGAIGGNTEAFF
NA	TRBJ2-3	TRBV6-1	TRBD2	TGTGCCAGCAGTGGCCTCACTAGCGGGGGCAGCACAGATACGCAGTATTTT	CASSGLTSGGSTDTQYF
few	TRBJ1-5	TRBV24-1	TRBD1	TGTGCCACCAGTGAGGGACAGCGGGGCAATCAGCCCCAGCATTTT	CATSEGQRGNQPQHF
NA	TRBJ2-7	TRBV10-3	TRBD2	TGTGCCATCAGTGAGACGACTAGCGGGAACTACGAGCAGTACTTC	CAISETTSGNYEQYF
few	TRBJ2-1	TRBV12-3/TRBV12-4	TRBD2	TGTGCCAGCAGACAACGCGGTTCTAGCGGGAGCCGCTCCTACAATGAGCAGTTCTTC	CASRQRGSSGSRSYNEQFF
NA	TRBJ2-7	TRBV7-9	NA	TGTGCCAGCAGCTTAGCTTCGACTTCCTACGAGCAGTACTTC	CASSLASTSYEQYF
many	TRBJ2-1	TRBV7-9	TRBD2	TGTGCCAGCAGCCGCCTCGCTAGCGGGTACAATGAGCAGTTCTTC	CASSRLASGYNEQFF
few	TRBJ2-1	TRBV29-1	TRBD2	TGCAGCGTTGACCTAGCGGGAGGCAATGAGCAGTTCTTC	CSVDLAGGNEQFF
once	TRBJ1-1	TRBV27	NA	TGTGCCAGCAGTATCACAGGGAACACTGAAGCTTTCTTT	CASSITGNTEAFF
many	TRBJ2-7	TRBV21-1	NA	TGTGCCAGCAGCAAAGCGGTCGCGACCTACGAGCAGTACTTC	CASSKAVATYEQYF
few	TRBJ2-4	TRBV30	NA	TGTGCCTGGAGTCCAGGGGGAGGGGAAATTCAGTACTTC	CAWSPGGGEIQYF
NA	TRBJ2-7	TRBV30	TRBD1	TGTGCCTGGAGTGTCGGGACAGGGTACGAGCAGTACTTC	CAWSVGTGYEQYF
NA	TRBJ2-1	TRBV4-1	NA	TGCGCCAGCAGCCAAGATGTGCAGGGCAATGAGCAGTTCTTC	CASSQDVQGNEQFF
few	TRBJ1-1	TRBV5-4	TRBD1	TGTGCCAGCAGCCCAGGACAGGGGAGTATGGGCACTGAAGCTTTCTTT	CASSPGQGSMGTEAFF
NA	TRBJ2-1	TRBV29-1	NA	TGTTCCTCGGGCGTGAATGAGCAGTTCTTC	CSSGVNEQFF
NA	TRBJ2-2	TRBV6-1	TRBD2	TGTGCCAGCAGCAGGGGTTCAGCGGGGGCTTCGAACACCGGGGAGCTGTTTTTT	CASSRGSAGASNTGELFF
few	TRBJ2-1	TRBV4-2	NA	TGTGCCAGCAGCCAAGATAATAGGGGTGAGCAGTTCTTC	CASSQDNRGEQFF
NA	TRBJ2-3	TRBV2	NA	TGTGCCAGCAGCGCGGGTCCTCCCACTAGTGTTGATACGCAGTATTTT	CASSAGPPTSVDTQYF
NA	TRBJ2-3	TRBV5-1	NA	TGCGCCAGCAGCACGGTCTCTAGCACAGATACGCAGTATTTT	CASSTVSSTDTQYF
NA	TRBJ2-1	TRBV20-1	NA	TGCAGTGCTAGTACGGGGGTAGGTCGCGAGCAGTTCTTC	CSASTGVGREQFF
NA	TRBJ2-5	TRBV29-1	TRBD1	TGCAGCGGGACAGGGGGATTCCAAGAGACCCAGTACTTC	CSGTGGFQETQYF
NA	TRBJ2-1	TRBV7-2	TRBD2	TGTGCCAGCAGCCCCGGGACTAGCGGGGTTAATGAGCAGTTCTTC	CASSPGTSGVNEQFF
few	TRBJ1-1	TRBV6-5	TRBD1	TGTGCCAGCAGTTACCGACAGGGGGAGGGAGCTTTCTTT	CASSYRQGEGAFF
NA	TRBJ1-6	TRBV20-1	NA	TGCAGTGCTAGAGGGACCGAAGCTTCACCCCTCCACTTT	CSARGTEASPLHF
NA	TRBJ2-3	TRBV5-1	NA	TGCGCCAGCAGCTTGCTGAGCACAGATACGCAGTATTTT	CASSLLSTDTQYF
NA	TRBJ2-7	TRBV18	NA	TGTGCCAGCTCACCACCGGGCGGAGGACGCTCCCACGAGCAGTACTTC	CASSPPGGGRSHEQYF
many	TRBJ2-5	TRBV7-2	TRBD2	TGTGCCAGCAGCTTAGCCCTGACTAGCGGGAGGGCCGGGGGGACCCAGTACTTC	CASSLALTSGRAGGTQYF